A single sample is the source of the 4 T cell receptor beta chains below, sequenced in a study of T cell repertoires in cytomegalovirus infection. TCRdb ran MiXCR on the reads and lists one entry per CDR3 protein. The sample lists some 200,000 distinct CDR3 sequences, about 21% occurring once. The sequenced sample was PBMCs. These receptors were obtained from a human donor in good health (CMV status not recorded). Some clones in this sample may be carry-over from other donors' samples.

This chain connects TRBV11-2 to TRBJ2-2; D gene unclear. This CDR3 is 13 amino acids long. Looked up from germline, CDR1 is SGHAT and CDR2 is FQNNGV. Trimming took off 5 bases at V and 8 bases at J, with 12 bases between the two ends. As DNA, the CDR3 is TGTGCCAGCAGCGTGGTGGAGAAAGGGGAGCTGTTTTTT. Translated: CASSVVEKGELFF.

This clonotype came up many times. The chain links TRBV12-3 or TRBV12-4 to TRBJ1-2; no firm D call. The CDR3 covers 15 residues. The ends were cut back, 5 bases at V and 2 bases at J, with 15 bases in the middle. CDR3 in DNA: TGTGCCAGCAGTCCCCCTGGTAGGGCGAACTATGGCTACACCTTC. Amino acid sequence: CASSPPGRANYGYTF.

The chain links TRBV24-1 to TRBJ2-1, with 9 nucleotides matching TRBD2. V lost 10 bases to trimming and J lost 2 bases; unmatched junction nucleotides: 11. Germline CDR1 and CDR2: KGHDR and SFDVKD. There are 16 residues in the CDR3. CDR3 loop: CATAAGSGSPYNEQFF. CDR3 DNA: TGTGCCACGGCTGCCGGTAGCGGGAGTCCCTACAATGAGCAGTTCTTC.

This clonotype was found many times. V is TRBV7-2 and J is TRBJ1-3, with no clear D. Trimming pared 7 bases from V and 4 bases from J, leaving 8 bases between. CDR3 length equals 12 residues. CDR1 and CDR2 (germline): SGHTA, FQGNSA. In DNA form, the CDR3 reads TGTGCCAGCAAGAACGGGGGAAACACCATATATTTT. Translating it yields CASKNGGNTIYF.